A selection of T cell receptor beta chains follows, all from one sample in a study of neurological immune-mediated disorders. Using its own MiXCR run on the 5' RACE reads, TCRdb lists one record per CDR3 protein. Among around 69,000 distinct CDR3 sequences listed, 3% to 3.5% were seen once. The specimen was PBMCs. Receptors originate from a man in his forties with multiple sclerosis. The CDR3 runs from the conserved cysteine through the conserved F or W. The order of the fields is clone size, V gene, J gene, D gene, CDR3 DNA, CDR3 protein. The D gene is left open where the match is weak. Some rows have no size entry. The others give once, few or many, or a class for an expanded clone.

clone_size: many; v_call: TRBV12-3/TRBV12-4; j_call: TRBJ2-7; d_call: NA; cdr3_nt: TGTGCCAGCAGGCCTTCAACGGGGACCCCCTACGAGCAGTACTTC; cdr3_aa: CASRPSTGTPYEQYF
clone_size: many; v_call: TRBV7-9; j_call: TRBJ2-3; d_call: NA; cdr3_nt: TGTGCCAGCGGTACAGGGAAGACAGATACGCAGTATTTT; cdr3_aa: CASGTGKTDTQYF
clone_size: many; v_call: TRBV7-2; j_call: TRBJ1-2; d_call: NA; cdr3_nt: TGTGCCAGCGGGGCGGCCGCCTCCTACTATGGCTACACCTTC; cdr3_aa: CASGAAASYYGYTF
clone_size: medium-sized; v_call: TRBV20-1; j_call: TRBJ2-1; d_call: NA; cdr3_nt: TGCAGTGCTCAGGATCGGGGCTTCGATGGGCCCTACAATGAGCAGTTCTTC; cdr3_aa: CSAQDRGFDGPYNEQFF
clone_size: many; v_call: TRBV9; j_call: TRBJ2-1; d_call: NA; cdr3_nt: TGTGCCAGCAGCGTAGGTGGGGCGGAGGGATACGGTGAGCAGTTCTTC; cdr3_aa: CASSVGGAEGYGEQFF
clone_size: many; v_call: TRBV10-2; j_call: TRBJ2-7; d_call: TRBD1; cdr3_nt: TGCGCCAGCCGACAGGGGACAGGGGATTACGAGCAGTACTTC; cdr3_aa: CASRQGTGDYEQYF
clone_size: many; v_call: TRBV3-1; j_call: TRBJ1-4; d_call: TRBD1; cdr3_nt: TGTGCCAGCAGCCGAGGGGACAGGGTGGAGGAAAAACTGTTTTTT; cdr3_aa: CASSRGDRVEEKLFF
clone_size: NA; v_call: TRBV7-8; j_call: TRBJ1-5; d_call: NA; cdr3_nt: TGTGCCAGCAGAAAAGGGTACGCCAGCAATAAGACCCAGAATTTT; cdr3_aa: CASRKGYASNKTQNF
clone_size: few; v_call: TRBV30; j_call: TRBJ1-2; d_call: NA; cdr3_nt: TGTGCCTTGGAGGACCAGGGGCCCTATGGCTACACCTTC; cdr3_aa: CALEDQGPYGYTF
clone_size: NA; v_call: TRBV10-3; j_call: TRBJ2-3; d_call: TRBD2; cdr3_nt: TGTGCCATCAGTGTCGGACTAGCGGATACAACAGGTACGCAGTATTTT; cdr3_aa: CAISVGLADTTGTQYF
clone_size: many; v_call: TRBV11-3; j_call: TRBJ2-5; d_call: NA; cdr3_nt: TGTGCCAGCAGCTTAGGACTGAACCAAGAGACCCAGTACTTC; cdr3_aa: CASSLGLNQETQYF
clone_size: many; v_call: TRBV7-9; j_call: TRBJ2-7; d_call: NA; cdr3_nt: TGTGCCAGCAGCTTAGAGTCCCCTTTCTACGAGCAGTACTTC; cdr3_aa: CASSLESPFYEQYF
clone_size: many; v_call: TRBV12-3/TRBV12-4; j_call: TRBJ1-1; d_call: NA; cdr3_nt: TGTGCCAGCAGTTTATTGAACACTGAAGCTTTCTTT; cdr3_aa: CASSLLNTEAFF
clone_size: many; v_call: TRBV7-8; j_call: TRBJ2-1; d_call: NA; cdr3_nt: TGTGCCAGCAGCTTAGGGAATATAAATGAGCAGTTCTTC; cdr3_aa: CASSLGNINEQFF